The rows below give T cell receptor beta chains drawn from one sample of a study of blood T cells in healthy people across ages. In TCRdb, the 5' RACE reads were re-called with MiXCR into one record per CDR3 protein. The sample carries 1.6 million or so distinct CDR3 sequences, about 35% recorded once. Sequenced material: blood. The receptor set was obtained from a woman aged 25 to 39 in good health. CDR3s include the opening cysteine and the closing phenylalanine or tryptophan. Fields, in order: CDR3 length, J gene, D gene, clone size, V gene, CDR3 protein, CDR3 DNA. A D gene is named only where the DNA matches it firmly. Clone size is shown for a subset of rows, as once, few, many or a class of expanded clone.

cdr3_length: 17; j_call: TRBJ2-3; d_call: TRBD2; clone_size: few; v_call: TRBV11-2; cdr3_aa: CASSPGTSGGLTDTQYF; cdr3_nt: TGTGCCAGTAGCCCCGGGACTAGCGGGGGCCTCACAGATACGCAGTATTTT
cdr3_length: 13; j_call: TRBJ2-1; d_call: .; clone_size: .; v_call: TRBV5-5; cdr3_aa: CASSMREPSGQFF; cdr3_nt: TGTGCCAGCAGCATGAGGGAGCCCTCTGGGCAGTTCTTC
cdr3_length: 17; j_call: TRBJ2-6; d_call: TRBD2; clone_size: .; v_call: TRBV27; cdr3_aa: CASSWLAGISGANILTF; cdr3_nt: TGTGCCAGCAGTTGGCTAGCGGGAATCTCTGGGGCCAACATCCTGACTTTC
cdr3_length: 15; j_call: TRBJ2-3; d_call: TRBD2; clone_size: .; v_call: TRBV28; cdr3_aa: CAGGGTSGTGRAQYF; cdr3_nt: TGTGCCGGGGGGGGGACTAGCGGTACCGGACGGGCGCAGTATTTT
cdr3_length: 16; j_call: TRBJ2-3; d_call: TRBD1; clone_size: few; v_call: TRBV6-1; cdr3_aa: CASRGGGEGRTDTQYF; cdr3_nt: TGTGCCAGCAGAGGGGGCGGTGAAGGACGCACAGATACGCAGTATTTT
cdr3_length: 14; j_call: TRBJ1-2; d_call: .; clone_size: .; v_call: TRBV7-8; cdr3_aa: CASSLGRGDRDYTF; cdr3_nt: TGTGCCAGCAGCTTAGGTCGCGGGGATAGAGATTACACCTTC
cdr3_length: 15; j_call: TRBJ2-7; d_call: .; clone_size: many; v_call: TRBV3-1; cdr3_aa: CASSQAETGRHEQYF; cdr3_nt: TGTGCCAGCAGCCAAGCTGAAACAGGGCGGCACGAGCAGTACTTC
cdr3_length: 16; j_call: TRBJ2-5; d_call: .; clone_size: few; v_call: TRBV28; cdr3_aa: CASSFSGPRLSETQYF; cdr3_nt: TGTGCCAGCAGTTTTTCAGGGCCTCGCCTTTCGGAGACCCAGTACTTC
cdr3_length: 12; j_call: TRBJ2-7; d_call: .; clone_size: many; v_call: TRBV9; cdr3_aa: CASSLQRYEQYF; cdr3_nt: TGTGCCAGCAGCCTTCAGCGCTACGAGCAGTACTTC
cdr3_length: 14; j_call: TRBJ1-2; d_call: .; clone_size: few; v_call: TRBV7-3; cdr3_aa: CASSLIPSDYGYTF; cdr3_nt: TGTGCCAGCAGCTTAATTCCCAGCGACTATGGCTACACCTTC
cdr3_length: 15; j_call: TRBJ2-3; d_call: .; clone_size: .; v_call: TRBV9; cdr3_aa: CASSDLSLGRDTQYF; cdr3_nt: TGTGCCAGCAGCGACCTAAGCTTAGGTCGAGATACGCAGTATTTT
cdr3_length: 16; j_call: TRBJ2-7; d_call: .; clone_size: few; v_call: TRBV11-2; cdr3_aa: CASSLDKAGRSYEQYF; cdr3_nt: TGTGCCAGCAGCTTAGATAAGGCGGGGCGTTCCTACGAGCAGTACTTC
cdr3_length: 15; j_call: TRBJ2-3; d_call: .; clone_size: .; v_call: TRBV5-1; cdr3_aa: CASRGDGQSTDTQYF; cdr3_nt: TGCGCCAGCAGGGGTGACGGACAGAGCACAGATACGCAGTATTTT
cdr3_length: 13; j_call: TRBJ1-1; d_call: .; clone_size: .; v_call: TRBV7-9; cdr3_aa: CASSLGDNTEAFF; cdr3_nt: TGTGCCAGCAGCTTAGGGGATAACACTGAAGCTTTCTTT
cdr3_length: 15; j_call: TRBJ2-7; d_call: .; clone_size: many; v_call: TRBV21-1; cdr3_aa: CASSKGPSGSYEQYF; cdr3_nt: TGTGCCAGCAGCAAAGGACCCAGCGGCTCCTACGAGCAGTACTTC
cdr3_length: 12; j_call: TRBJ1-1; d_call: .; clone_size: few; v_call: TRBV7-9; cdr3_aa: CASTLGIDEAFF; cdr3_nt: TGTGCCAGCACCCTGGGGATCGATGAAGCTTTCTTT
cdr3_length: 14; j_call: TRBJ2-7; d_call: TRBD2; clone_size: .; v_call: TRBV6-5; cdr3_aa: CASSYGSGSGRQYF; cdr3_nt: TGTGCCAGCAGTTACGGCAGCGGGAGTGGTCGGCAGTACTTC
cdr3_length: 13; j_call: TRBJ2-7; d_call: .; clone_size: .; v_call: TRBV27; cdr3_aa: CANSLGPAYEQYF; cdr3_nt: TGTGCCAACAGTTTAGGTCCAGCCTACGAGCAGTACTTC
cdr3_length: 15; j_call: TRBJ1-2; d_call: .; clone_size: .; v_call: TRBV14; cdr3_aa: CASSQGAGDYYGYTF; cdr3_nt: TGTGCCAGCAGCCAAGGGGCAGGGGATTACTATGGCTACACCTTC
cdr3_length: 12; j_call: TRBJ2-7; d_call: .; clone_size: .; v_call: TRBV11-2; cdr3_aa: CASSFLGGRQYF; cdr3_nt: TGTGCCAGCAGCTTCCTGGGAGGAAGGCAGTACTTC
cdr3_length: 15; j_call: TRBJ1-3; d_call: .; clone_size: few; v_call: TRBV6-1; cdr3_aa: CASSGRLVSGNTIYF; cdr3_nt: TGTGCCAGCAGTGGGCGACTGGTCTCTGGAAACACCATATATTTT
cdr3_length: 13; j_call: TRBJ2-7; d_call: .; clone_size: .; v_call: TRBV2; cdr3_aa: CASSLRLEHEQYF; cdr3_nt: TGTGCCAGCAGTCTAAGACTCGAACACGAGCAGTACTTC
cdr3_length: 17; j_call: TRBJ1-1; d_call: TRBD1; clone_size: many; v_call: TRBV5-1; cdr3_aa: CASSRAGTGLVNTEAFF; cdr3_nt: TGCGCCAGCAGCAGGGCCGGGACAGGGCTGGTGAACACTGAAGCTTTCTTT
cdr3_length: 14; j_call: TRBJ2-4; d_call: .; clone_size: few; v_call: TRBV30; cdr3_aa: CAWASSLAKNIQYF; cdr3_nt: TGTGCCTGGGCTTCGAGCCTAGCCAAAAACATTCAGTACTTC
cdr3_length: 14; j_call: TRBJ2-2; d_call: .; clone_size: once; v_call: TRBV24-1; cdr3_aa: CALSFGRDTGELFF; cdr3_nt: TGTGCTCTTTCCTTCGGGCGAGACACCGGGGAGCTGTTTTTT
cdr3_length: 12; j_call: TRBJ2-7; d_call: .; clone_size: .; v_call: TRBV2; cdr3_aa: CASTQGDYEQYF; cdr3_nt: TGTGCCAGCACTCAGGGAGACTACGAGCAGTACTTC
cdr3_length: 11; j_call: TRBJ2-7; d_call: .; clone_size: few; v_call: TRBV20-1; cdr3_aa: CSAIETYEQYF; cdr3_nt: TGCAGTGCTATCGAAACCTACGAGCAGTACTTC
cdr3_length: 20; j_call: TRBJ1-1; d_call: TRBD1; clone_size: once; v_call: TRBV6-5; cdr3_aa: CASSYTVRQGDSNMNTEAFF; cdr3_nt: TGTGCCAGCAGTTACACCGTTAGACAAGGGGACAGTAACATGAACACTGAAGCTTTCTTT
cdr3_length: 15; j_call: TRBJ2-4; d_call: .; clone_size: many; v_call: TRBV20-1; cdr3_aa: CSARMTGAAKNIQYF; cdr3_nt: TGCAGTGCTAGGATGACAGGCGCAGCCAAAAACATTCAGTACTTC
cdr3_length: 15; j_call: TRBJ2-5; d_call: .; clone_size: .; v_call: TRBV24-1; cdr3_aa: CATGKDGLKQETQYF; cdr3_nt: TGTGCCACGGGGAAGGACGGACTTAAACAAGAGACCCAGTACTTC
cdr3_length: 15; j_call: TRBJ1-2; d_call: .; clone_size: .; v_call: TRBV6-5; cdr3_aa: CASFQSTGYPYGYTF; cdr3_nt: TGTGCCAGCTTCCAATCCACAGGTTATCCTTATGGCTACACCTTC
cdr3_length: 14; j_call: TRBJ2-7; d_call: .; clone_size: few; v_call: TRBV4-2; cdr3_aa: CASSGRNPRDEQYF; cdr3_nt: TGTGCCAGCAGCGGACGTAACCCGCGGGACGAGCAGTACTTC
cdr3_length: 15; j_call: TRBJ2-5; d_call: TRBD2; clone_size: .; v_call: TRBV15; cdr3_aa: CATSRTGTRLETQYF; cdr3_nt: TGTGCCACCAGCAGAACCGGGACTAGGTTAGAGACCCAGTACTTC
cdr3_length: 17; j_call: TRBJ2-7; d_call: .; clone_size: .; v_call: TRBV28; cdr3_aa: CASSFRGSVRSSYEQYF; cdr3_nt: TGTGCCAGCAGTTTCCGGGGCAGCGTAAGGAGCTCCTACGAGCAGTACTTC
cdr3_length: 16; j_call: TRBJ2-1; d_call: TRBD2; clone_size: .; v_call: TRBV7-2; cdr3_aa: CASSLALAGGYNEQFF; cdr3_nt: TGTGCCAGCAGCTTAGCGCTAGCGGGAGGGTACAATGAGCAGTTCTTC
cdr3_length: 14; j_call: TRBJ2-7; d_call: .; clone_size: .; v_call: TRBV7-9; cdr3_aa: CASSLDTVGVEQYF; cdr3_nt: TGTGCCAGCAGCTTAGATACGGTGGGAGTGGAGCAGTACTTC
cdr3_length: 16; j_call: TRBJ2-1; d_call: TRBD2; clone_size: few; v_call: TRBV6-1; cdr3_aa: CASNPLRLAGAFEQFF; cdr3_nt: TGTGCCAGCAACCCCCTCCGACTAGCGGGAGCTTTTGAGCAGTTCTTC
cdr3_length: 14; j_call: TRBJ1-1; d_call: .; clone_size: few; v_call: TRBV5-5; cdr3_aa: CASSLETASPEAFF; cdr3_nt: TGTGCCAGCAGCTTGGAGACAGCGAGCCCTGAAGCTTTCTTT
cdr3_length: 14; j_call: TRBJ2-3; d_call: TRBD1; clone_size: few; v_call: TRBV29-1; cdr3_aa: CSAPGQGVPDTQYF; cdr3_nt: TGCAGCGCTCCGGGACAGGGGGTTCCAGATACGCAGTATTTT
cdr3_length: 15; j_call: TRBJ2-7; d_call: TRBD1; clone_size: few; v_call: TRBV6-5; cdr3_aa: CASSYGGQGSYEQYF; cdr3_nt: TGTGCCAGCAGTTACGGGGGACAGGGTTCGTACGAGCAGTACTTC
cdr3_length: 15; j_call: TRBJ2-5; d_call: TRBD2; clone_size: .; v_call: TRBV20-1; cdr3_aa: CSARDPSSGNNEQYF; cdr3_nt: TGCAGTGCTAGAGATCCGTCTAGCGGAAACAATGAGCAGTACTTC
cdr3_length: 15; j_call: TRBJ2-3; d_call: TRBD2; clone_size: .; v_call: TRBV9; cdr3_aa: CASSVALADTDTQYF; cdr3_nt: TGTGCCAGCAGCGTAGCTCTAGCGGACACAGATACGCAGTATTTT
cdr3_length: 15; j_call: TRBJ1-2; d_call: .; clone_size: many; v_call: TRBV4-1; cdr3_aa: CASSQLLQNSYGYTF; cdr3_nt: TGCGCCAGCAGCCAGCTCTTACAGAATAGCTATGGCTACACCTTC
cdr3_length: 15; j_call: TRBJ2-3; d_call: .; clone_size: .; v_call: TRBV3-1; cdr3_aa: CASIRVRGSGNTQYF; cdr3_nt: TGTGCCAGCATCAGAGTTAGGGGATCCGGAAATACGCAGTATTTT
cdr3_length: 15; j_call: TRBJ2-5; d_call: .; clone_size: few; v_call: TRBV12-3/TRBV12-4; cdr3_aa: CASSLFQGEVETQYF; cdr3_nt: TGTGCCAGCAGTTTATTTCAGGGGGAGGTGGAGACCCAGTACTTC
cdr3_length: 15; j_call: TRBJ2-5; d_call: .; clone_size: .; v_call: TRBV4-1; cdr3_aa: CASSQRGLVAQTQYF; cdr3_nt: TGCGCCAGCAGCCAAAGGGGTCTGGTTGCGCAGACCCAGTACTTC